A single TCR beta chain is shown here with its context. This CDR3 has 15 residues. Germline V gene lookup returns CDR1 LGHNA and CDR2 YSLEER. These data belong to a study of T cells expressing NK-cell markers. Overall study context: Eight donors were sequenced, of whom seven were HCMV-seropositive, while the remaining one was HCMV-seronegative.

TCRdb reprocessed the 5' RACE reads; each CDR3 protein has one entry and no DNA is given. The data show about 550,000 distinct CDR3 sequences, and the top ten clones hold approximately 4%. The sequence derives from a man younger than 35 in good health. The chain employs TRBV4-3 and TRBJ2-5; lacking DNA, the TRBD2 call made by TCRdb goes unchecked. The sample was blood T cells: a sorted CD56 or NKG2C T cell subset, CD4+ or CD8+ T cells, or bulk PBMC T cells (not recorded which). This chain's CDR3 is CASGPGLAGQETQYF.